The entry below gives a single TCR beta chain sequence along with its context. J was trimmed by 6 bases and V by 5 bases; bases with no gene match: 4. The CDR3 runs to 14 residues. CDR1 and CDR2 from the germline V gene are SGHTA and FQGTGA. The data stem from a study of blood T cells in healthy people across ages. Primers used in a second PCR of roughly 7 to 11 cycles were a sample-barcoded 5' primer and a J-beta primer mix. In TCRdb, the 5' RACE reads were re-called with MiXCR into one record per CDR3 protein. The data show more than 500,000 distinct CDR3 sequences, with roughly 28% seen just once and 15% to 20% held by the top ten.

The rearrangement links TRBV7-3 to TRBJ2-2; 9 bases fit TRBD1. The material sequenced was blood. The receptor's source is a woman between 70 and 85 years old in good health. DNA for the CDR3: TGTGCCAGCAGCCCGGGGACAGGGCCCGGGGAGCTGTTTTTT. Translating gives CASSPGTGPGELFF.